This record looks at one T cell receptor (beta chain) sequence and its context. This sample stems from a study of T cell changes during pregnancy in multiple sclerosis. The germline V gene has CDR1 SNHLY and CDR2 FYNNEI. V was pared by 5 bases and J by 4 bases, with 9 bases of the junction left unmatched. The CDR3 covers 15 residues. Libraries were prepared by immunoSEQ multiplex PCR; TCRdb keeps only in-frame clonotypes and omits some of them. The sample records about 70,000 clones, roughly nine tenths being singletons. V and J are TRBV2 and TRBJ2-5; TRBD2 agrees at 8 bases. Sequencing was performed on peripheral blood, taken in the third trimester of pregnancy. The sequence was collected from a female donor with multiple sclerosis, enrolled in a pregnancy study. In DNA form, the CDR3 reads TGTGCCAGCAGTCCGGAAGCGGGAGTCACAGAGACCCAGTACTTC. This encodes CASSPEAGVTETQYF. The entire variable domain, with the rest obtained from reference TRBV2 and TRBJ2-5, is as follows: EPEVTQTPSHQVTQMGQEVILRCVPISNHLYFYWYRQILGQKVEFLVSFYNNEISEKSEIFDDQFSVERPDGSNFTLKIRSTKLEDSAMYFCASSPEAGVTETQYFGPGTRLLVL.